This TCR beta chain comes out of a study of shared clonotypes between healthy human individuals. Germline V gene lookup returns CDR1 MDHEN and CDR2 SYDVKM. This CDR3 has 14 residues. The V end lost 5 bases, the J end lost 4 bases, and 14 bases lay between the germline ends. With respect to this clone: At the DNA level, this CDR3 is encoded by other sequences in the same sample as well.

This table comes from immunoSEQ multiplex PCR, and its TCRdb copy is limited to in-frame clones, with some not included. The sample carries fewer than 2.5 million clones, approximately 93% recorded once. Sequenced input: naive CD4+ T cells from PBMCs. Subset reported: CD45RA+ positively selected. The rearrangement joins TRBV28 to TRBJ1-2; weak D call: TRBD1 (6 bases). The clonotype originates from a man in his late teens or twenties in good health. Some clones in this sample may be carry-over from other donors' samples. CDR3 protein: CASSPLGGGYGYTF. The CDR3 DNA reads as TGTGCCAGCAGTCCACTGGGAGGGGGCTATGGCTACACCTTC.